These 12 T cell receptor beta chains were sequenced from one sample in a study of early T cells in non-severe SARS-CoV-2 infection. TCRdb passed the 5' RACE reads through MiXCR, listing each CDR3 protein once. This sample carries 75,000 to 80,000 distinct CDR3 sequences, approximately 10% of them seen once, and the ten largest clones take about 11%. The input for sequencing was whole blood, taken at baseline. The receptors here all came from an adult who was a healthcare worker with PCR-confirmed SARS-CoV-2 infection or an uninfected control (not recorded which).

This clonotype was recorded many times. The V and J genes are TRBV11-1 and TRBJ2-5; D tentatively reads TRBD1 or TRBD2 (5 bases each). The CDR3 covers 14 residues. Trimming shortened V by 0 bases and J by 3 bases, and 8 bases separated the two germline ends. In germline, CDR1 is SGHAT, CDR2 FQDESV (reference sequence). Written as DNA, the CDR3 is TGTGCCAGCAGCTTAGCCGGGACCGAAGAGACCCAGTACTTC. Protein product: CASSLAGTEETQYF.

This clonotype was observed many times. The V gene is TRBV11-2, the J gene TRBJ2-7; D gene uncertain. Looked up from germline, CDR1 is SGHAT and CDR2 is FQNNGV. The germline V and J ends were trimmed by 5 bases and 3 bases, with 14 bases remaining between them. This CDR3 spans 14 amino acids. The CDR3 region has the DNA TGTGCCAGCAGCCTGGCGCGAGGCTTCTACGAGCAGTACTTC. Its translation is CASSLARGFYEQYF.

This clonotype was seen many times. This rearrangement joins TRBV20-1 to TRBJ2-5; tentatively, D is TRBD1 (6 bases). V lost 6 bases, J lost 3 bases, and 11 bases lay in between. This CDR3 contains 12 residues. Per germline, CDR1 DFQATT and CDR2 SNEGSKA (reference sequence). The CDR3 sequence is CSAEGGEETQYF. Written as DNA, the CDR3 is TGCAGTGCCGAAGGGGGAGAAGAGACCCAGTACTTC.

This clonotype was observed a handful of times. This chain links TRBV7-9 with TRBJ1-1, with D perhaps TRBD1 (5 bases). Per the germline V gene, CDR1 is SEHNR and CDR2 is FQNEAQ (reference sequence). This CDR3 comprises 14 residues. Trimming cost V 7 bases and J 1 base, with 13 bases left between them. The CDR3 sequence is CASKGVVQNTEAFF. As DNA, the CDR3 is TGTGCCAGCAAAGGGGTCGTGCAGAACACTGAAGCTTTCTTT.

This clonotype was observed many times. The rearrangement uses TRBV5-1 and TRBJ2-2; D is ambiguous. The V gene lost 6 bases and the J gene lost 5 bases, with 17 bases spanning the gap. Germline V gene data show CDR1 as SGHRS and CDR2 as YFSETQ. The CDR3 has 15 residues. The DNA for the CDR3 is TGCGCCAGCACCCGAACAGCGTTGGGGACCGGGGAGCTGTTTTTT. It specifies CASTRTALGTGELFF.

This clonotype was picked up a small number of times. CDR3 in amino acids: CSVDHGGYEQYF. The CDR3 nucleotides read TGCAGCGTTGATCACGGGGGTTACGAGCAGTACTTC. The chain carries TRBV29-1 and TRBJ2-7; D may be TRBD2 (6 bases). The CDR3 consists of 12 residues. V was pared by 3 bases and J by 4 bases, with 10 bases between. Germline loops: CDR1 SQVTM, CDR2 ANQGSEA.

A few counts support this clonotype. CDR3 amino acids: CASSTGSSPLHF. CDR3 in DNA: TGTGCCAGCAGTACTGGGAGTTCACCCCTCCACTTT. The chain joins TRBV28 to TRBJ1-6; D gene unclear. Germline V gene lookup returns CDR1 MDHEN and CDR2 SYDVKM. Trimming took off 5 bases at V and 9 bases at J, with 8 bases between the two ends. The length of the CDR3 is 12 residues. The full variable domain, completed using reference TRBV28 and TRBJ1-6, is DVKVTQSSRYLVKRTGEKVFLECVQDMDHENMFWYRQDPGLGLRLIYFSYDVKMKEKGDIPEGYSVSREKKERFSLILESASTNQTSMYLCASSTGSSPLHFGNGTRLTVT.

This clonotype was recorded many times. This chain uses TRBV18 with TRBJ2-3; 8 positions agree with TRBD2. CDR1 is KGHSH and CDR2 is LQKENI in the germline V gene. The V and J ends lost 8 bases and 3 bases, in that order; junction bases with no gene match: 10. The CDR3 length is 15 residues. CDR3 sequence reads: CASARTSPPTDTQYF. Here the CDR3 DNA reads TGTGCCAGCGCCCGGACTAGCCCCCCGACAGATACGCAGTATTTT.

The chain employs TRBV7-8 and TRBJ1-2, with D perhaps TRBD1 (5 bases). Germline values: CDR1 SGHVS, CDR2 FQNEAQ. This CDR3 comprises 14 residues. The V end lost 1 base, the J end lost 4 bases, and 10 bases lay between the germline ends. The CDR3 DNA reads as TGTGCCAGCAGCTTAGGGGGCCTGGGCTATGGCTACACCTTC. This codes for CASSLGGLGYGYTF.

This clonotype was recorded at least ten times. J is TRBJ1-2 and V is TRBV6-6, with a weak D call TRBD1 (6 bases). The CDR3 is made up of 14 amino acids. The V gene's germline CDR1 is MNHNY and CDR2 SVGAGI (reference sequence). The germline V and J ends were trimmed by 6 bases and 1 base, with 12 bases remaining between them. CDR3: CASSFTGLNYGYTF. The CDR3 DNA is TGTGCCAGCAGCTTCACAGGGCTTAACTATGGCTACACCTTC.

This clonotype was seen a handful of times. The chain joins TRBV28 to TRBJ1-4; 9 nucleotides line up with TRBD1. Germline CDR1 MDHEN, CDR2 SYDVKM. The J segment lost 2 bases and the V segment lost 6 bases, leaving 7 bases of the junction unmatched. This CDR3 region has 16 residues. The DNA of the CDR3 is TGTGCCAGCAGGCAACAGGGGGCATCGACTAATGAAAAACTGTTTTTT. Protein sequence: CASRQQGASTNEKLFF.

Here the CDR3 DNA reads TGTGCCAGCAGCTTAATGGGACAGGGTAATTCCGGGGAGCTGTTTTTT. Amino acid sequence: CASSLMGQGNSGELFF. The chain carries TRBV7-3 and TRBJ2-2; 9 nucleotides line up with TRBD1. There are 16 residues in the CDR3. With V trimmed by 1 base and J by 6 bases, 6 bases remained unmatched. From germline, CDR1 is SGHTA and CDR2 FQGTGA.